This TCR beta chain originates from a study of shared clonotypes between healthy human individuals. Produced via immunoSEQ multiplex PCR; TCRdb's table is partial and in-frame only. The sample holds 2 million or so clones, about 95% seen once. There are a few counts of this clone. V dropped 8 bases and J dropped 11 bases, with 9 bases sitting between them. CDR3 length: 10 amino acids. Germline V lookup: CDR1 SNHLY, CDR2 FYNNEI. The source is a man aged 18 to 29 in good health. The rearrangement links TRBV2 to TRBJ1-4; D unresolved. Sequencing used naive CD4+ T cells sorted from blood. Subset defined: CD45RA+ positively selected. This CDR3 reads CASSDGKLFF. CDR3 in DNA: TGTGCCAGCTCCGATGGGAAACTGTTTTTT.